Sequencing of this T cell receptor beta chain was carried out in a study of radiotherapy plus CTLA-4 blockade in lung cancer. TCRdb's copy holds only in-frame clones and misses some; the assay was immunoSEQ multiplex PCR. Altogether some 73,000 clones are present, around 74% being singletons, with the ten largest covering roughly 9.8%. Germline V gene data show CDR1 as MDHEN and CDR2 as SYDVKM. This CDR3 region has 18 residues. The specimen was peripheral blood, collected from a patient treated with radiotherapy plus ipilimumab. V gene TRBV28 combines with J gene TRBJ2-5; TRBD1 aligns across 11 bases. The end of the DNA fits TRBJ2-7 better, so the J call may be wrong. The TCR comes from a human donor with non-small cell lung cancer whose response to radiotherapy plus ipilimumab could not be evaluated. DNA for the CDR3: TGTGCCAGCAGTTTTTTCGAGGACAGGGGGCGAGTCTTCTACGAGCAGTACTTC. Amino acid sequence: CASSFFEDRGRVFYEQYF.